The T cell receptor (beta chain) under discussion was sequenced for a study of T cell clonotyping in hematopoietic cell transplantation. The ends were cut back, 4 bases at V and 4 bases at J, with 28 bases in the middle. This CDR3 is built from 18 residues. Germline V lookup: CDR1 GTSNPN, CDR2 SVGIG (reference sequence). Data came from immunoSEQ multiplex PCR; TCRdb stores just in-frame clones and leaves some out. The table includes under 15,000 clones, 89% detected once. Points on this clone: Its antigen remains unidentified.

Study-level findings and limits: Pathologically expanded recipient clonotypes increased progressively from day 30 to day 180 as diversity fell.

The source material was peripheral blood mononuclear cells. The chain combines TRBV30 with TRBJ1-2, with a tentative D call TRBD1 (6 bases). The clonotype originates from a human donor who either received an allogeneic hematopoietic cell transplant for a myeloid malignancy or was a related donor (not recorded which). Some clones in this sample may be carry-over from other donors' samples. The CDR3 DNA is TGTGCCTGGAAGCCGCCCCTGGGACACGAAAGCCAACCCTATGGCTACACCTTC. The encoded protein is CAWKPPLGHESQPYGYTF.